The 19 T cell receptor beta chains reported below all come from one sample, sequenced in a study of post-analysis software for immune sequencing data. Unique-molecular-identifier-tagged TCR beta cDNA libraries were used. TCRdb re-derived calls from the PCR reads in MiXCR, one entry per CDR3 protein. The repertoire includes about 500,000 distinct CDR3 sequences, roughly 45% of them detected once, and around 10% sits in the top ten. These receptors' antigens are unknown. Broader study findings: Relative to controls, patients had roughly five TRBV segments at higher frequency, with TRBV5-6, TRBV5-1 and TRBV20-1 among these.

Sequencing was carried out using blood. The receptors derive from a girl aged 5 to 17 with multiple sclerosis.

This clonotype came up a few times. The rearrangement uses TRBV7-9 and TRBJ2-7; no definite D call. V gave up 1 base and J gave up 0 bases, with 7 bases separating them. The CDR3 has 14 amino acids. Per the germline V gene, CDR1 is SEHNR and CDR2 is FQNEAQ (reference sequence). CDR3 sequence: CASSLGLLSYEQYF. The CDR3 DNA reads as TGTGCCAGCAGCTTAGGGCTCCTCTCCTACGAGCAGTACTTC. Complete variable domain (other parts from reference TRBV7-9 and TRBJ2-7): DTGVSQNPRHKITKRGQNVTFRCDPISEHNRLYWYRQTLGQGPEFLTYFQNEAQLEKSRLLSDRFSAERPKGSFSTLEIQRTEQGDSAMYLCASSLGLLSYEQYFGPGTRLTVT.

The chain couples TRBV29-1 to TRBJ2-1, with TRBD2 identical over 10 bases. V lost 8 bases, J lost 2 bases, and 9 bases stayed unmatched. The CDR3 length is 15 residues. Per germline, CDR1 SQVTM and CDR2 ANQGSEA. Here the CDR3 reads CSLLLSGRTYNEQFF. The CDR3 nucleotides read TGCAGCTTACTACTTAGCGGGAGGACCTACAATGAGCAGTTCTTC.

The CDR3 loop is CASSSPGQGTNYGYTF. The CDR3 region has the DNA TGTGCCAGCAGCTCTCCGGGACAGGGAACTAACTATGGCTACACCTTC. This chain uses TRBV25-1 with TRBJ1-2; 9 positions agree with TRBD1. With V trimmed by 6 bases and J by 0 bases, 8 bases remained unmatched. CDR1 and CDR2 (germline): MGHDK, SYGVNS. The CDR3 consists of 16 residues.

The chain uses TRBV29-1 and TRBJ1-1, with 7 bases matching TRBD1. V was clipped by 6 bases and J by 0 bases; unmatched bases: 16. Germline CDR1 SQVTM, CDR2 ANQGSEA. There are 17 residues in the CDR3. The chain's CDR3 is CSVKTRGQVTMNTEAFF. For the CDR3, the DNA is TGCAGCGTAAAAACAAGGGGGCAGGTCACCATGAACACTGAAGCTTTCTTT.

This chain connects TRBV20-1 to TRBJ2-5; a possible D gene is TRBD2 (6 bases). Germline CDR1 and CDR2: DFQATT and SNEGSKA (reference sequence). The CDR3 sequence is 16 residues long. The V end lost 3 bases, the J end lost 5 bases, and 22 bases lay between the germline ends. The CDR3 DNA reads as TGCAGTGCTAGGGGAGGTGGAATTGCGGGACGCGAGACCCAGTACTTC. This translates into CSARGGGIAGRETQYF.

In this sample, this clonotype turned up a few times. V gene TRBV12-3 or TRBV12-4 combines with J gene TRBJ2-7; D perhaps matches TRBD1 (6 bases). Trimming pared 6 bases from V and 2 bases from J, leaving 14 bases between. CDR3 length: 14 amino acids. CDR3 sequence reads: CASRETGTTYEQYF. CDR3 bases: TGTGCCAGCAGGGAGACAGGCACAACCTACGAGCAGTACTTC.

This clonotype was counted only a few times. The chain uses TRBV7-2 and TRBJ2-1, with 7 bases identical to TRBD2. Trimming at V came to 2 bases and at J to 8 bases, leaving 9 bases not matched to a gene. This CDR3 is built from 15 residues. Germline assignment: CDR1 SGHTA and CDR2 FQGNSA. The CDR3 DNA reads TGTGCCAGCAGCTTATGGGGTACGGGAGGTTATGAGCAGTTCTTC. Translating it yields CASSLWGTGGYEQFF. The entire variable domain, with the rest obtained from reference TRBV7-2 and TRBJ2-1, is as follows: GAGVSQSPSNKVTEKGKDVELRCDPISGHTALYWYRQSLGQGLEFLIYFQGNSAPDKSGLPSDRFSAERTGGSVSTLTIQRTQQEDSAVYLCASSLWGTGGYEQFFGPGTRLTVL.

The chain is built from TRBV20-1 and TRBJ1-2; 9 positions match TRBD1. V gave up 2 bases and J gave up 8 bases; unmatched junction bases: 6. CDR1 is DFQATT and CDR2 is SNEGSKA in the germline V gene (reference sequence). CDR3 length equals 13 residues. The CDR3 loop reads CSARPTGGLGYTF. The CDR3 nucleotides are TGCAGTGCTAGACCGACAGGGGGTTTGGGCTACACCTTC.

This chain uses TRBV2 with TRBJ2-1, with a weak D call TRBD2 (6 bases). CDR3 length equals 18 residues. Germline-derived CDR1 and CDR2 are SNHLY and FYNNEI. Trimming pared 6 bases from V and 6 bases from J, leaving 27 bases between. The CDR3 DNA follows: TGTGCCAGCAGAGCCTCAGGCGGAGGGCCGTCGCGATTCAATGAGCAGTTCTTC. Protein: CASRASGGGPSRFNEQFF. Complete variable domain (other parts from reference TRBV2 and TRBJ2-1): EPEVTQTPSHQVTQMGQEVILRCVPISNHLYFYWYRQILGQKVEFLVSFYNNEISEKSEIFDDQFSVERPDGSNFTLKIRSTKLEDSAMYFCASRASGGGPSRFNEQFFGPGTRLTVL.

The chain couples TRBV20-1 to TRBJ2-3; D is possibly TRBD1 or TRBD2 (5 bases each). Germline assignment: CDR1 DFQATT and CDR2 SNEGSKA (reference sequence). Trimming shortened V by 2 bases and J by 2 bases, and 11 bases separated the two germline ends. There are 14 residues in the CDR3. CDR3 protein: CSARPGTNTDTQYF. CDR3 DNA: TGCAGTGCTAGACCCGGGACCAACACAGATACGCAGTATTTT.

This clonotype came up a few times. The chain uses TRBV20-1 and TRBJ2-5, with D uncertain. Germline V lookup: CDR1 DFQATT, CDR2 SNEGSKA (reference sequence). Between the trimmed V and J ends, which lost 5 bases and 4 bases, there was a span of 11 bases. This CDR3 is 12 amino acids long. CDR3: CSAGPQLETQYF. The CDR3 nucleotides are TGCAGTGCTGGGCCGCAACTAGAGACCCAGTACTTC.

This clonotype was detected once. The rearrangement links TRBV7-2 to TRBJ1-1; D gene uncertain. V gave up 6 bases and J gave up 0 bases, with 11 bases separating them. Germline V lookup: CDR1 SGHTA, CDR2 FQGNSA. The CDR3 spans 14 residues. CDR3 bases: TGTGCCAGCAGTTGTATCTATATGAACACTGAAGCTTTCTTT. This encodes CASSCIYMNTEAFF.

The V and J genes are TRBV24-1 and TRBJ2-1; 7 nucleotides line up with TRBD2. V lost 9 bases, J lost 4 bases, and 5 bases stayed unmatched. CDR1 is KGHDR and CDR2 is SFDVKD in the germline V gene. This CDR3 spans 13 amino acids. The CDR3 sequence is CATGGEDYNEQFF. As DNA, the CDR3 is TGTGCCACCGGGGGGGAGGATTACAATGAGCAGTTCTTC.

This clonotype has only one observation. V gene TRBV20-1 combines with J gene TRBJ1-1; 10 nucleotides line up with TRBD1. Germline V gene lookup returns CDR1 DFQATT and CDR2 SNEGSKA (reference sequence). The CDR3 totals 13 residues. V lost 5 bases, J lost 4 bases, and 4 bases stayed unmatched. The CDR3 nucleotides are TGCAGTGCTCGGGACAGGGGTGGCACTGAAGCTTTCTTT. It specifies CSARDRGGTEAFF.

This clonotype was observed a few times. The chain couples TRBV20-1 to TRBJ1-2; D gene unclear. Germline assignment: CDR1 DFQATT and CDR2 SNEGSKA (reference sequence). V was clipped by 2 bases and J by 2 bases, with 18 bases between them. There are 16 residues in the CDR3. CDR3 coding DNA: TGCAGTGCTAGACCCGGGCACCGGAGGCGGAACTATGGCTACACCTTC. Protein: CSARPGHRRRNYGYTF.

The chain couples TRBV28 to TRBJ2-1; D is possibly TRBD1 or TRBD2 (7 bases each). The CDR3 is 15 residues long. V dropped 8 bases and J dropped 1 base, with 15 bases sitting between them. CDR1 is MDHEN and CDR2 is SYDVKM in the germline V gene. CDR3 nucleotides: TGTGCCAGCCTCCCGGGGGGACAGTCCTACAATGAGCAGTTCTTC. Residues: CASLPGGQSYNEQFF.

The chain recombines TRBV20-1 with TRBJ2-1; perhaps TRBD1 as D (5 bases). This CDR3 contains 14 residues. The V and J ends lost 1 base and 2 bases respectively, with 9 bases between them. Germline V gives CDR1 DFQATT, CDR2 SNEGSKA (reference sequence). The CDR3 is CSARGLGAYNEQFF. In DNA form, the CDR3 reads TGCAGTGCTAGAGGGCTAGGGGCCTACAATGAGCAGTTCTTC.

The rearrangement links TRBV4-2 to TRBJ2-7; D is undetermined. Between the trimmed V and J ends, which lost 3 bases and 4 bases, there was a span of 7 bases. The CDR3 length is 12 residues. Germline lookup yields CDR1 LGHNA and CDR2 YNFKEQ. The CDR3 region has the DNA TGTGCCAGCAGCCACTTCGGGTACGAGCAGTACTTC. Translated: CASSHFGYEQYF.

The rearrangement links TRBV4-3 to TRBJ2-3; D is uncertain. There are 16 residues in the CDR3. V was cut by 0 bases and J by 0 bases, with 10 bases left in between. Germline-derived CDR1 and CDR2 are LGHNA and YSLEER. DNA for the CDR3: TGCGCCAGCAGCCAAGAATACCCCTTTAGCACAGATACGCAGTATTTT. Translated: CASSQEYPFSTDTQYF.